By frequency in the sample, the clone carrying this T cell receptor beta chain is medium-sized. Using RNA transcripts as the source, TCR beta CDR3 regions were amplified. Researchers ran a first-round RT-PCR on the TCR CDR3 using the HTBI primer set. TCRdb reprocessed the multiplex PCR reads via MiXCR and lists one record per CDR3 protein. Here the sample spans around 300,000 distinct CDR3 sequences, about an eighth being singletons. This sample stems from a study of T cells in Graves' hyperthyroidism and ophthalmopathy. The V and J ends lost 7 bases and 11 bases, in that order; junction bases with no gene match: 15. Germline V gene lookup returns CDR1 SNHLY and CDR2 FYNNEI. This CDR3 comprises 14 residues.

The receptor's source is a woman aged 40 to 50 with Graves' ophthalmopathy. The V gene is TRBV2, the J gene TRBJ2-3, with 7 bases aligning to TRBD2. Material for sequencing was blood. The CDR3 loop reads CASKLASGLAGQYF. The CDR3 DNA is TGTGCCAGCAAGTTGGCTAGCGGCCTGGCAGGGCAGTATTTT. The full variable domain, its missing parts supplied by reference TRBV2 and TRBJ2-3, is EPEVTQTPSHQVTQMGQEVILRCVPISNHLYFYWYRQILGQKVEFLVSFYNNEISEKSEIFDDQFSVERPDGSNFTLKIRSTKLEDSAMYFCASKLASGLAGQYFGPGTRLTVL.